This is a list of T cell receptor beta chains from one sample in a study of blood T cells in healthy people across ages. TCRdb used MiXCR to reprocess the 5' RACE reads, holding one entry per CDR3 protein. The sample yields about 1.6 million distinct CDR3 sequences, 30% to 35% seen once. Sequenced: blood. All receptors derive from a woman aged 30 to 39 in good health. The CDR3 runs from the conserved cysteine through the conserved F or W. The D gene is left open where the match is weak. Not every row has a clone size; where given, it reads once, few, many or a size class.

D,J,size,V,DNA,CDR3
NA,TRBJ1-1,few,TRBV2,TGTGCCAGCAGTGAATTGAACTTAGAAGCTTTCTTT,CASSELNLEAFF
TRBD1,TRBJ1-5,many,TRBV7-9,TGTGCCAGCAGCTTGGGACAGGGGGGAAGCAATCAGCCCCAGCATTTT,CASSLGQGGSNQPQHF
NA,TRBJ2-4,NA,TRBV9,TGTGCCAGCAGCGTCCCGGGGTACAATGAGCAGTACTTC,CASSVPGYNEQYF
NA,TRBJ2-1,NA,TRBV10-1,TGCGCCGGCAAAACCTTTCTTGCAGCCTCCTACAATGAGCAGTTCTTC,CAGKTFLAASYNEQFF
TRBD1,TRBJ2-5,NA,TRBV28,TGTGCCAGCACACCGGGACAGGGAATTAGGGAGCAGTACTTC,CASTPGQGIREQYF
NA,TRBJ1-4,few,TRBV7-2,TGTGCCAGCAGCTTTCGGGGGCGGAGCGAAAAACTGTTTTTT,CASSFRGRSEKLFF
NA,TRBJ1-1,NA,TRBV10-1,TGCGCCAGCAGCTCGGGAGGTCTTGAAGCTTTCTTT,CASSSGGLEAFF
TRBD1,TRBJ2-1,NA,TRBV20-1,TGCAGTGCTAGAGCGGGACAGGGGGTTCCTGAGCAGTTCTTC,CSARAGQGVPEQFF
NA,TRBJ2-7,NA,TRBV7-6,TGTGCCAGCAGCTTAGAACGGGGGGCCTTCTACGAGCAGTACTTC,CASSLERGAFYEQYF
NA,TRBJ2-1,few,TRBV20-1,TGCAGTGCCGGGGAGTTCACTGCCTACAATGAGCAGTTCTTC,CSAGEFTAYNEQFF
TRBD2,TRBJ2-1,NA,TRBV9,TGTGCCAGCAACGAAGAGGCTAGCGGGCCCTACAATGAGCAGTTCTTC,CASNEEASGPYNEQFF
NA,TRBJ2-7,NA,TRBV7-9,TGTGCCAGCAACCCGGTCCACTCTCAGGGCTACGAGCAGTACTTC,CASNPVHSQGYEQYF
NA,TRBJ2-7,NA,TRBV6-4,TGTGCCAGAGCCCCAGCGGACGTACCCTACGAGCAGTACTTC,CARAPADVPYEQYF
NA,TRBJ2-7,NA,TRBV6-2/TRBV6-3,TGTGCCAACAGCTGGGACTGGGGCGAGCAGTACTTC,CANSWDWGEQYF
NA,TRBJ2-1,NA,TRBV4-2,TGTGCCAGCAGCCAAGAGGGGACTCCTAATGAGCAGTTCTTC,CASSQEGTPNEQFF
NA,TRBJ1-1,NA,TRBV3-1,TGTGCCAGCAGCCAATACGCAGGGGTCACTGAAGCTTTCTTT,CASSQYAGVTEAFF
NA,TRBJ2-1,NA,TRBV9,TGTGCCAGCAGCGCCGGGACCGCAGTCGGGGAGCAGTTCTTC,CASSAGTAVGEQFF
TRBD2,TRBJ2-5,many,TRBV20-1,TGCAGTGCTAGGCAGACTAGCGGTCAAGAGACCCAGTACTTC,CSARQTSGQETQYF
NA,TRBJ1-2,NA,TRBV2,TGTGCCAGCAGTTTAGGAACTCACTACCGTGGCTACACCTTC,CASSLGTHYRGYTF
NA,TRBJ2-7,NA,TRBV4-2,TGTGCCAGCAGCCAAGATGAGGGATACACCTACGAGCAGTACTTC,CASSQDEGYTYEQYF
TRBD2,TRBJ2-7,few,TRBV14,TGTGCCAGCAGCCAAGAACGACTAGCGGGGGCCTCCGAGCAGTACTTC,CASSQERLAGASEQYF
TRBD1,TRBJ2-1,NA,TRBV6-6,TGTGCCACCCTCTCCCTCCGGACAGGGGCCTACAATGAGCAGTTCTTC,CATLSLRTGAYNEQFF
NA,TRBJ2-5,NA,TRBV15,TGTGCCACCAGCAGGCCGGCCGAAGAGACCCAGTACTTC,CATSRPAEETQYF
NA,TRBJ2-1,NA,TRBV6-1,TGTGCCAGCGCGAGGCAGATCTCCTACAATGAGCAGTTCTTC,CASARQISYNEQFF
NA,TRBJ2-1,NA,TRBV6-1,TGTGCCAGCAGTGAAGCGCCGGTGGGTCTAGAGGCCTACAATGAGCAGTTCTTC,CASSEAPVGLEAYNEQFF
NA,TRBJ2-5,NA,TRBV12-3/TRBV12-4,TGTGCCAGCAGTTTTAGCGTCACTGGGGCCCAGTACTTC,CASSFSVTGAQYF